This entry lists 4 T cell receptor beta chains sequenced from one sample in a study of blood T cell repertoires in COVID-19. Sequenced by immunoSEQ multiplex PCR; TCRdb stores in-frame clones only, minus some. The sample lists roughly 230,000 clones, roughly 85% occurring once. Sequencing was done on a sample of peripheral blood. These TCRs come from a man in his fifties with COVID-19, enrolled during active disease.

J is TRBJ2-4 and V is TRBV18; 8 bases match TRBD2. The CDR3 has 16 amino acids. J gave up 4 bases and V 3 bases, and 8 bases lay outside the gene matches. Germline V lookup: CDR1 KGHSH, CDR2 LQKENI. Here the CDR3 reads CASSPPGLGPKNIQYF. The DNA for the CDR3 is TGTGCCAGCTCACCCCCGGGACTAGGCCCGAAAAACATTCAGTACTTC.

The chain is built from TRBV5-1 and TRBJ2-5; maybe TRBD1 (6 bases). The V end lost 4 bases, the J end lost 4 bases, and 17 bases lay between the germline ends. Per germline, CDR1 SGHRS and CDR2 YFSETQ. The CDR3 is 15 amino acids. CDR3 loop: CASSPSPGTIETQYF. In nucleotides, the CDR3 is TGCGCCAGCAGCCCCTCCCCCGGGACAATAGAGACCCAGTACTTC.

The V gene is TRBV5-5, the J gene TRBJ1-6, with 7 bases identical to TRBD1. The CDR3 consists of 14 residues. Per the germline V gene, CDR1 is SGHKS and CDR2 is YYEKEE (reference sequence). The V gene end was trimmed by 2 bases and the J gene end by 6 bases; junction bases not matched to a gene: 2. The CDR3 bases are TGTGCCAGCAGCTTACAGGGGATTAATTCACCCCTCCACTTT. Its translation is CASSLQGINSPLHF. Complete variable domain (other parts from reference TRBV5-5 and TRBJ1-6): DAGVTQSPTHLIKTRGQQVTLRCSPISGHKSVSWYQQVLGQGPQFIFQYYEKEERGRGNFPDRFSARQFPNYSSELNVNALLLGDSALYLCASSLQGINSPLHFGNGTRLTVT.

The chain uses TRBV6-1 and TRBJ2-7; no reliable D call. Germline V gene sequence: CDR1 MNHNS, CDR2 SASEGT. V gave up 0 bases and J gave up 4 bases, with 13 bases separating them. This CDR3 contains 15 residues. In DNA, the CDR3 is TGTGCCAGCAGTGAAGCTGCCACCCTGAGATACGAGCAGTACTTC. It translates to CASSEAATLRYEQYF.